The 25 T cell receptor beta chains in this list originate from one sample, sequenced in a study of blood T cells in healthy people across ages. A second 7 to 11 cycle PCR used barcoded and J-beta primers. Via MiXCR, TCRdb re-called the 5' RACE reads, giving one row per CDR3 protein. This sample yields around 990,000 distinct CDR3 sequences, of which around 25% are seen a single time; about 0.72% belongs to the top ten. The sample also formed part of further work on T cells of mothers and their children.

The sequencing sample was made of blood. The receptors originated from a girl under 10 years old in good health.

The chain has TRBV12-3 or TRBV12-4 and TRBJ2-5; D might be TRBD1 (6 bases). The better agreement between TRBJ2-1 and the DNA end casts doubt on the J call. The CDR3 covers 16 residues. The CDR3 DNA reads TGTGCCAGCAGTTCAGTACAGGGTCGGGTATACAATGAGCAGTTCTTC. This sequence encodes CASSSVQGRVYNEQFF.

The chain carries TRBV4-3 and TRBJ2-2, with D unclear. This CDR3 comprises 17 residues. Germline-derived CDR1 and CDR2 are LGHNA and YSLEER. Trimming left V 2 bases short and J 5 bases short, with 18 bases between. CDR3 DNA sequence: TGCGCCAGCAGCCAATCACTCACGGGTTCTCGGACCGGGGAGCTGTTTTTT. Translated, it gives CASSQSLTGSRTGELFF.

This chain uses TRBV29-1 with TRBJ2-1, with D unresolved. Germline-derived CDR1 and CDR2 are SQVTM and ANQGSEA. Trimming pared 6 bases from V and 0 bases from J, leaving 15 bases between. CDR3 length: 15 residues. The CDR3 loop is CSVYTTTRSYNEQFF. The DNA for the CDR3 is TGCAGCGTCTACACCACTACTCGCTCCTACAATGAGCAGTTCTTC.

This clonotype was counted at least ten times. V is TRBV6-1 and J is TRBJ1-2, with a weak D call TRBD1 (5 bases). V was shortened by 3 bases and J by 4 bases, with 12 bases between the two germline ends. CDR1 MNHNS and CDR2 SASEGT come from the germline V gene. The CDR3 sequence is 14 residues long. In DNA form, the CDR3 reads TGTGCCAGCAGTGAGGGGGGGGACCCCTATGGCTACACCTTC. Translated: CASSEGGDPYGYTF.

In its sample, this clonotype was seen a few times. The chain couples TRBV29-1 to TRBJ2-1, with TRBD1 as a possible D gene (6 bases). CDR1 and CDR2 from the germline V gene are SQVTM and ANQGSEA. This CDR3 contains 13 residues. CDR3 protein: CSSGQPSYNEQFF. The CDR3 nucleotides are TGCAGTTCCGGACAGCCATCCTACAATGAGCAGTTCTTC.

The V gene is TRBV20-1, the J gene TRBJ1-2, with 11 bases lining up with TRBD1. The germline gives CDR1 DFQATT, CDR2 SNEGSKA (reference sequence). After removal of 3 bases from V and 2 bases from J, the junction contained 2 bases not matched to a gene. The CDR3 length is 14 residues. Here the CDR3 DNA reads TGCAGTGCTAGCCGGGACAGGGGGAACTATGGCTACACCTTC. Translation: CSASRDRGNYGYTF.

This clonotype came up a few times. V is TRBV5-8 and J is TRBJ1-1, with a possible D match to TRBD1 (5 bases). V lost 4 bases to trimming and J lost 0 bases, with 10 bases between them. There are 14 residues in the CDR3. CDR1 and CDR2 (germline): SGHTS, YDEGEE. The CDR3 reads CASSPGALNTEAFF. For the CDR3, the DNA is TGTGCCAGCAGCCCTGGGGCCCTGAACACTGAAGCTTTCTTT.

In its sample, this clonotype was seen a few times. The chain is built from TRBV29-1 and TRBJ1-2; TRBD1 is a possible D gene (6 bases). V lost 7 bases, J lost 1 base, and 13 bases lay in between. CDR3 size: 13 residues. Germline V CDR1 and CDR2: SQVTM, ANQGSEA. The CDR3 DNA sequence: TGCAGCGCACTGGACAGCGATAACTATGGCTACACCTTC. This translates into CSALDSDNYGYTF.

This chain uses TRBV20-1 with TRBJ1-2; D is unclear. Trimming cost V 7 bases and J 0 bases, with 9 bases left between them. The CDR3 loop spans 12 amino acids. CDR1 is DFQATT, CDR2 SNEGSKA, per germline (reference sequence). CDR3 coding DNA: TGCAGTGGTCAAGGTTCTAACTATGGCTACACCTTC. Protein sequence: CSGQGSNYGYTF.

This clonotype has a handful of counts. The V gene is TRBV13, the J gene TRBJ1-2, with 7 bases matching TRBD1. The CDR3 loop spans 17 amino acids. With V trimmed by 5 bases and J by 2 bases, 14 bases remained unmatched. Per germline, CDR1 PRHDT and CDR2 FYEKMQ (reference sequence). The CDR3: CASSPRLSTGFNYGYTF. CDR3 nucleotide sequence: TGTGCCAGCAGCCCTCGTCTATCGACAGGGTTCAACTATGGCTACACCTTC.

This clonotype was detected only a few times. The chain couples TRBV6-5 to TRBJ1-1; D is unclear. CDR3 length: 16 amino acids. The germline CDR1 and CDR2 sequences are MNHEY and SVGAGI. Trimming stripped 3 bases from V and 1 base from J, with 15 bases between. This chain's CDR3 is CASSYIQVGGNTEAFF. In nucleotides, the CDR3 is TGTGCCAGCAGTTATATCCAGGTCGGCGGGAACACTGAAGCTTTCTTT.

This clonotype was counted between two and nine times. V usage is TRBV12-3 or TRBV12-4 and J usage is TRBJ2-5, with D unclear. V lost 5 bases and J lost 4, with 14 bases in between. This CDR3 is built from 14 residues. The CDR3 region has the DNA TGTGCCAGCAGTCACCCTACATGGGGAGAGACCCAGTACTTC. It yields the protein CASSHPTWGETQYF.

This clonotype was counted a few times. This chain's CDR3 is CATYRASQPIDQPQHF. The CDR3 nucleotides are TGCGCCACATACAGGGCATCTCAACCTATAGATCAGCCCCAGCATTTT. The rearrangement uses TRBV5-1 and TRBJ1-5, with a possible D match to TRBD1 (6 bases). Germline CDR1 reads SGHRS; CDR2 reads YFSETQ. The ends were cut back, 9 bases at V and 5 bases at J, with 24 bases in the middle. This CDR3 is built from 16 residues.

Notes on this clonotype: It is unclear where the CDR3 begins or ends on the DNA, so no DNA is shown, and the CDR3 is as TCRdb lists it. This CDR3 is CATSDYRGLGYTFGSGTYNEQFF. V usage is TRBV24-1 and J usage is TRBJ2-1; no DNA check was done on the table's D call, TRBD1. With termini counted, the CDR3 has 23 amino acids. Germline values: CDR1 KGHDR, CDR2 SFDVKD.

This clonotype was seen only a few times. A junction boundary mismatches the germline segment, possibly from a read error. The chain carries TRBV25-1 and TRBJ2-1; D gene ambiguous. This CDR3 region has 13 residues. The germline gives CDR1 MGHDK, CDR2 SYGVNS. The CDR3 DNA is TGTGCCAGCAGTGAATCCAGGTACAATGAGCAGCTCTTC. Encoded protein: CASSESRYNEQLF.

This chain links TRBV18 with TRBJ2-5; 7 bases agree with TRBD1. The DNA end lines up better with TRBJ2-1; the J call may be wrong. The CDR3 spans 16 residues. Germline values: CDR1 KGHSH, CDR2 LQKENI. CDR3 nucleotide sequence: TGTGCCAGCTCACCTTTAGGCACAGGGGCCTACAATGAGCAGTTCTTC. Translation: CASSPLGTGAYNEQFF.

This clonotype was counted a few times. The J gene is TRBJ2-5, the V gene TRBV4-3; maybe TRBD2 (6 bases). Between the trimmed V and J ends, which lost 1 base and 5 bases, there was a span of 14 bases. The CDR3 is 15 amino acids. In germline, CDR1 is LGHNA, CDR2 YSLEER. The CDR3 here is CASSQGPSAYETQYF. The CDR3, as DNA: TGCGCCAGCAGCCAAGGGCCTAGCGCTTATGAGACCCAGTACTTC.

The chain has TRBV4-1 and TRBJ2-7; 8 bases agree with TRBD1. The CDR3 runs 14 residues. CDR1 and CDR2 from the germline V gene are MGHRA and YSYEKL. J was trimmed by 2 bases and V by 5 bases; bases with no gene match: 5. CDR3 region: CASSSDRGTYEQYF. The CDR3 DNA reads as TGCGCCAGCAGCTCTGACAGGGGAACCTACGAGCAGTACTTC.

A few counts support this clonotype. The chain uses TRBV28 and TRBJ1-6; possible D gene TRBD1, 5 bases. Germline lookup yields CDR1 MDHEN and CDR2 SYDVKM. The length of the CDR3 is 14 residues. Trimming took 2 bases from V and 8 from J, leaving 10 bases between them. The CDR3 coding sequence is TGTGCCAGCAGTTTAAGGTGGGGGGATTCACCCCTCCACTTT. Translation gives CASSLRWGDSPLHF.

The chain combines TRBV3-1 with TRBJ1-1; a possible D gene is TRBD1 (6 bases). CDR1 LGHDT and CDR2 YNNKEL come from the germline V gene (reference sequence). CDR3 length: 15 residues. V lost 2 bases to trimming and J lost 5 bases, with 15 bases between them. This chain's CDR3 is CASSQFHQGGTEAFF. In nucleotides, the CDR3 is TGTGCCAGCAGCCAATTTCATCAAGGGGGAACTGAAGCTTTCTTT. The whole variable domain, filled in from reference TRBV3-1 and TRBJ1-1, reads DTAVSQTPKYLVTQMGNDKSIKCEQNLGHDTMYWYKQDSKKFLKIMFSYNNKELIINETVPNRFSPKSPDKAHLNLHINSLELGDSAVYFCASSQFHQGGTEAFFGQGTRLTVV.

V usage is TRBV12-5 and J usage is TRBJ1-4, with D perhaps matching TRBD1 (6 bases). The CDR3 length is 14 residues. The V gene lost 1 base and the J gene lost 6 bases, with 9 bases spanning the gap. Per the germline V gene, CDR1 is LGHNT and CDR2 is FRNRAP. In DNA form, the CDR3 reads TGTGCTAGTGGTTTGGGGACAGACGATGAAAAACTGTTTTTT. Its protein product is CASGLGTDDEKLFF.

The chain is built from TRBV19 and TRBJ2-5; 7 bases are shared with TRBD2. The DNA end is more similar to TRBJ2-1, so the J call may be wrong. From germline, CDR1 is LNHDA and CDR2 SQIVND (reference sequence). This CDR3 is built from 15 residues. This CDR3 is CASSIGWGGVNEQFF. For the CDR3, the DNA is TGTGCCAGTAGTATAGGTTGGGGAGGGGTCAATGAGCAGTTCTTC.

This clonotype was observed a few times. This chain uses TRBV7-3 with TRBJ2-3; D is ambiguous. CDR1 SGHTA and CDR2 FQGTGA come from the germline V gene. The CDR3 loop spans 14 amino acids. Trimming left V 2 bases short and J 4 bases short, with 10 bases between. Here the CDR3 reads CASSLFSPPDTQYF. CDR3 sequence (DNA): TGTGCCAGCAGCTTATTCTCCCCCCCAGATACGCAGTATTTT.

V gene TRBV7-9 combines with J gene TRBJ2-4; TRBD2 is a possible D gene (7 bases). CDR3 length: 13 residues. Germline V gives CDR1 SEHNR, CDR2 FQNEAQ (reference sequence). Trimming removed 3 bases at V and 8 bases at J, with 11 bases between. In DNA form, the CDR3 reads TGTGCCAGCAGCTTCCAGGGGAGGGACATTCAGTACTTC. Its translation is CASSFQGRDIQYF.

V is TRBV13 and J is TRBJ1-2; tentatively, D is TRBD1 (6 bases). The CDR3 length is 13 residues. Deletions cut 8 bases from V and 7 bases from J, with 17 bases between. Germline values: CDR1 PRHDT, CDR2 FYEKMQ (reference sequence). CDR3 nucleotide sequence: TGTGCCAGCCAATACAGGGCATACTCTGGCTACACCTTC. This encodes CASQYRAYSGYTF.